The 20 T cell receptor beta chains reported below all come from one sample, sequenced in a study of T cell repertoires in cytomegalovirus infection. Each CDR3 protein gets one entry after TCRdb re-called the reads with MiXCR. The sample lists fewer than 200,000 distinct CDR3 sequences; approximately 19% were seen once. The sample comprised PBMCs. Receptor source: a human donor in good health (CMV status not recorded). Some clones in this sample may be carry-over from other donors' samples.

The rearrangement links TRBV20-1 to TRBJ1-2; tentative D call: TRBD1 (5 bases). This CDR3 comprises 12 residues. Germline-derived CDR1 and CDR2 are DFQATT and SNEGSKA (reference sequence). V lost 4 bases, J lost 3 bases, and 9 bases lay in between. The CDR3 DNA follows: TGCAGTGCTACAGGGAACCACTATGGCTACACCTTC. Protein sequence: CSATGNHYGYTF.

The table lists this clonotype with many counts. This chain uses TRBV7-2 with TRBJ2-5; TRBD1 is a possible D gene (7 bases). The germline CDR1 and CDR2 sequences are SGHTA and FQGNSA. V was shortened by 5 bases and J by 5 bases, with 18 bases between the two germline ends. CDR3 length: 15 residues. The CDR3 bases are TGTGCCAGCAGCGTCCGGCACAGGGGAGGCGAGACCCAGTACTTC. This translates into CASSVRHRGGETQYF.

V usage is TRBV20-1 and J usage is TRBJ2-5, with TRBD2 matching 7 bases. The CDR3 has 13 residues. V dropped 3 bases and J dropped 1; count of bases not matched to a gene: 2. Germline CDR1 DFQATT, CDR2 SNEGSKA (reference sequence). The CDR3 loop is CSARGGLQETQYF. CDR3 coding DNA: TGCAGTGCTAGGGGAGGGCTCCAAGAGACCCAGTACTTC.

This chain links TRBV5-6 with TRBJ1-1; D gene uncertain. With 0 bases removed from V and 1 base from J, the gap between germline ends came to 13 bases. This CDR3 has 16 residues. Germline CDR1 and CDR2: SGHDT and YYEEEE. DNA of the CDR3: TGTGCCAGCAGCTTGGTTCGAGTGCAAACGAACACTGAAGCTTTCTTT. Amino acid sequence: CASSLVRVQTNTEAFF.

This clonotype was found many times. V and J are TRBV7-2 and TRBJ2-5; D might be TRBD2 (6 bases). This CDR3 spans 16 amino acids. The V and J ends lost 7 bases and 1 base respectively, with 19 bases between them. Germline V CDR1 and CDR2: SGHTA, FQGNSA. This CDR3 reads CASTSRVLGGQETQYF. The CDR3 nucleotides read TGTGCCAGCACTTCTCGGGTCTTGGGGGGCCAAGAGACCCAGTACTTC.

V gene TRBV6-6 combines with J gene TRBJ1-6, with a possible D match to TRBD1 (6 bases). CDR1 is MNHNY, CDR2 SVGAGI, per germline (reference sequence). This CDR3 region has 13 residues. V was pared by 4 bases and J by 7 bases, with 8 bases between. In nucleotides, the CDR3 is TGTGCCAGCAGTTTAGGGGGGAATTCACCCCTCCACTTT. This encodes CASSLGGNSPLHF.

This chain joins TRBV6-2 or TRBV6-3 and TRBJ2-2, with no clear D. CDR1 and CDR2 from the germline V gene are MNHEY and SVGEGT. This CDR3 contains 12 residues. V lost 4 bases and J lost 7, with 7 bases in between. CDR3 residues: CASSSEVGELFF. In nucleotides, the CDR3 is TGTGCCAGCAGTTCTGAAGTCGGGGAGCTGTTTTTT.

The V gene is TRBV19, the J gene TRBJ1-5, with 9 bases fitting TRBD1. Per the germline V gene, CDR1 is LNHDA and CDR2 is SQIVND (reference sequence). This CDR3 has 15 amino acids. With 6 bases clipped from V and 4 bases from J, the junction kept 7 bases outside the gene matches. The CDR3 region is CASSGGTGRNQPQHF. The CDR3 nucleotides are TGTGCCAGTAGCGGCGGGACAGGGAGGAATCAGCCCCAGCATTTT.

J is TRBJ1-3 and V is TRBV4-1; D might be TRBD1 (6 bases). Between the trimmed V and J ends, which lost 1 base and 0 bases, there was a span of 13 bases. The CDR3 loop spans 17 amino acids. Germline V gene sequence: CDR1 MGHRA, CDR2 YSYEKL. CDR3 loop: CASSQAQGSSSGNTIYF. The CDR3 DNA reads TGCGCCAGCAGCCAAGCCCAGGGGAGTAGCTCTGGAAACACCATATATTTT.

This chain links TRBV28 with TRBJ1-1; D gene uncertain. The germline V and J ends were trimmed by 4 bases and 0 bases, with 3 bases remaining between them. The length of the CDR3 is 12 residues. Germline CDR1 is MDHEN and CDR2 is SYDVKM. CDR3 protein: CASSSMNTEAFF. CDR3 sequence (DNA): TGTGCCAGCAGTTCTATGAACACTGAAGCTTTCTTT. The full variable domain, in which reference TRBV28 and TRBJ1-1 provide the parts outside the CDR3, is DVKVTQSSRYLVKRTGEKVFLECVQDMDHENMFWYRQDPGLGLRLIYFSYDVKMKEKGDIPEGYSVSREKKERFSLILESASTNQTSMYLCASSSMNTEAFFGQGTRLTVV.

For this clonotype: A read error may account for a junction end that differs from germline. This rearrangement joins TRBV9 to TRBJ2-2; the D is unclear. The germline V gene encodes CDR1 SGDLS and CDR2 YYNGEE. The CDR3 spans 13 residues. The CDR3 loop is CASIVGPTGELFF. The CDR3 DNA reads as TGTGCCAGCATCGTAGGTCCCACGGGGGAGCTGTTTTTT.

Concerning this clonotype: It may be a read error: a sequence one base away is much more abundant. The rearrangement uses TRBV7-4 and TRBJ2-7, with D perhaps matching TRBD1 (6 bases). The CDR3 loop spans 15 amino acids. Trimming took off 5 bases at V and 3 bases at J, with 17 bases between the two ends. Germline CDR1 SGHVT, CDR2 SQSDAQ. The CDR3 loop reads CASSRDRTFSYEQYF. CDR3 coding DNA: TGTGCCAGCAGCCGCGACAGGACCTTCAGCTACGAGCAGTACTTC.

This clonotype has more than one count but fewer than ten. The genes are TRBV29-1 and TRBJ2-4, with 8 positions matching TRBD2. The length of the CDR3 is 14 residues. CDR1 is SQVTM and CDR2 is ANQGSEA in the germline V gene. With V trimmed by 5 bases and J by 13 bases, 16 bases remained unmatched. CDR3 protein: CSVREGGSKIIQYF. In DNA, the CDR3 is TGCAGCGTTCGGGAGGGGGGGAGTAAAATCATCCAGTACTTC.

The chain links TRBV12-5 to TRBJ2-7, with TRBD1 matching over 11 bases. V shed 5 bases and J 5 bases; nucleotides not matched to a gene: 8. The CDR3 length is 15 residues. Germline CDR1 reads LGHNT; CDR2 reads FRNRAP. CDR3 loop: CASGPGQGVIDEQYF. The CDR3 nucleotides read TGTGCTAGTGGTCCGGGACAGGGGGTTATCGACGAGCAGTACTTC.

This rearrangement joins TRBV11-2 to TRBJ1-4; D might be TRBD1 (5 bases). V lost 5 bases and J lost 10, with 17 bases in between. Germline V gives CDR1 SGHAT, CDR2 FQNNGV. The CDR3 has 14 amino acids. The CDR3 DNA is TGTGCCAGCAGCCCAAGCCCAGGGAACGGAAAACTGTTTTTT. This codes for CASSPSPGNGKLFF.

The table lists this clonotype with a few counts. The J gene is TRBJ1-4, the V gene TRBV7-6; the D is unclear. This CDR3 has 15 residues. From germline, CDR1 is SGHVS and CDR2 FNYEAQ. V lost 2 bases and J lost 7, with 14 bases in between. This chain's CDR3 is CASSLMEKVTEKLFF. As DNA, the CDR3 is TGTGCCAGCAGCTTAATGGAGAAGGTAACTGAAAAACTGTTTTTT.

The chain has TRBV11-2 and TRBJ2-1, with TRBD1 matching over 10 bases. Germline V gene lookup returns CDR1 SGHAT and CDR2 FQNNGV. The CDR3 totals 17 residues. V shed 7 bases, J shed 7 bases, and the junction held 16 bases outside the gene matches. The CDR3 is CASIKIRETGGGNEQFF. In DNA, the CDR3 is TGTGCCAGCATCAAAATCAGGGAGACAGGGGGCGGGAATGAGCAGTTCTTC. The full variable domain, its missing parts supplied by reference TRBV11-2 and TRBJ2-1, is EAGVAQSPRYKIIEKRQSVAFWCNPISGHATLYWYQQILGQGPKLLIQFQNNGVVDDSQLPKDRFSAERLKGVDSTLKIQPAKLEDSAVYLCASIKIRETGGGNEQFFGPGTRLTVL.

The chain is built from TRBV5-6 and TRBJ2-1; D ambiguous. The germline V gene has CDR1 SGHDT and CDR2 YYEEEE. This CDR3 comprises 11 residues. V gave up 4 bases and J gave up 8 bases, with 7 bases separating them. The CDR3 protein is CASSVFDEQFF. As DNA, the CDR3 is TGTGCCAGCAGCGTGTTCGATGAGCAGTTCTTC.

This chain's CDR3 is CASSSLTVNTEAFF. In DNA, the CDR3 is TGTGCCAGCAGCTCCCTCACAGTGAACACTGAAGCTTTCTTT. The chain combines TRBV7-9 with TRBJ1-1; D unclear. Trimming removed 4 bases from V and 0 bases from J, with 9 bases in between. This CDR3 has 14 residues. Germline V gene sequence: CDR1 SEHNR, CDR2 FQNEAQ (reference sequence).

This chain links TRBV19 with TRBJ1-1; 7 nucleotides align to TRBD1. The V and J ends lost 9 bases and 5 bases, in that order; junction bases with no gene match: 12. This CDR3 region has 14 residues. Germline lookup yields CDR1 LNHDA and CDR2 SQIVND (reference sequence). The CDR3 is CASIRQGGWTEAFF. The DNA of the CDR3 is TGTGCCAGCATTCGACAGGGAGGTTGGACTGAAGCTTTCTTT.